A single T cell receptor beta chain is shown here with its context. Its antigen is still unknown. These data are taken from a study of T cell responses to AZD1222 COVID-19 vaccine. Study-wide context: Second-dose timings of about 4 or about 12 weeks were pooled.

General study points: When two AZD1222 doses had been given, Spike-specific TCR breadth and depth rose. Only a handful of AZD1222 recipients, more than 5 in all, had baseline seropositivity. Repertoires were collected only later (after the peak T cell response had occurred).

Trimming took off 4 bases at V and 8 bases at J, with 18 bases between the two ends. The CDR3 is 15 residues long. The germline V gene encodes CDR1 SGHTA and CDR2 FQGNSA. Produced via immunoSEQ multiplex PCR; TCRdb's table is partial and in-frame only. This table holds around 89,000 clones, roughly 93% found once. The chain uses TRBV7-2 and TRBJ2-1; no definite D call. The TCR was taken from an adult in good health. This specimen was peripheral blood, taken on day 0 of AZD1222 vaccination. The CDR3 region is CASSYLAAFGHEQFF. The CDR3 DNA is TGTGCCAGCAGCTACTTGGCGGCCTTTGGGCATGAGCAGTTCTTC.